The rows below give T cell receptor beta chains drawn from one sample of a study of blood T cell repertoires in COVID-19. Repertoires were generated with immunoSEQ multiplex PCR, while TCRdb's copy carries only in-frame clones and drops some. This repertoire shows hundreds of thousands of clones, around four fifths found once; its top ten account for 2% to 3%. The sequenced sample was peripheral blood. The receptors were gathered from a woman aged 70-85 years with active or convalescent COVID-19. Both conserved end residues are part of each CDR3. D genes are given only for firm matches. Clone size, where shown, is once, few, many, or a class for clones that have expanded.

clone size,D gene,V gene,CDR3 protein
NA,NA,TRBV5-1,CASREENKETQYF
NA,NA,TRBV19,CAIQAGERYSGANVLTF
few,NA,TRBV7-9,CASQPTGSSYNSPLHF
NA,NA,TRBV7-2,CASSLAANSPLHF
NA,NA,TRBV2,CASRRQNYEQYF
NA,NA,TRBV5-1,CASSLAGIGNTIYF
NA,TRBD2,TRBV3-1/TRBV3-2,CASSQGAQRDHQETQYF
NA,TRBD2,TRBV5-5,CASSLAGGVSYEQYF
once,TRBD2,TRBV5-1,CASSLEPAGGQYF
NA,NA,TRBV4-1,CASSQDPLTSTDTQYF
NA,NA,TRBV30,CAWLGGAAFF
NA,NA,TRBV6-2/TRBV6-3,CASSQQGQSNQPQHF